This is a list of T cell receptor beta chains from one sample in a study of cytomegalovirus exposure and HLA in healthy donors. Profiled with immunoSEQ multiplex PCR; TCRdb holds only in-frame clones, not every one. The sample records 250,000 to 400,000 clones, roughly 88% being singletons. The specimen was PBMCs. Source of these receptors: a man between 25 and 39 years old in good health and CMV-seronegative. The CDR3 runs from the conserved cysteine through the conserved F or W. The D gene is left open where the match is weak. Only some rows state a clone size, as once, few, many or a class for expanded clones.

>TRBV5-6|-|TRBJ1-2|TRBD1
TGTGCCAGCAGCGGAGGACAGGTTGACTATGGCTACACCTTC
CASSGGQVDYGYTF
>TRBV6-5|-|TRBJ1-1|-
TGTGCCAGCAGTTATTATCCCAGGGCCTATAACACTGAAGCTTTCTTT
CASSYYPRAYNTEAFF
>TRBV5-5|-|TRBJ2-3|-
TGTGCCAGCAGCTTGCGGAGTTCAGGGTCCACAGATACGCAGTATTTT
CASSLRSSGSTDTQYF
>TRBV6-4|-|TRBJ1-1|-
TGTGCCAGCAGAACTAGCCCGGGACTTGGCACTGAAGCTTTCTTT
CASRTSPGLGTEAFF
>TRBV5-6|-|TRBJ1-1|-
TGTGCCAGCAGCTTCCTTAACACTGAAGCTTTCTTT
CASSFLNTEAFF
>TRBV5-1|-|TRBJ2-1|TRBD2
TGCGCCAGCAGCAGGACTAGCGGGGGACTTTACAATGAGCAGTTCTTC
CASSRTSGGLYNEQFF
>TRBV7-7|-|TRBJ2-3|TRBD2
TGTGCCAGCAGCTTGTCGGGGGGTGCAGATACGCAGTATTTT
CASSLSGGADTQYF
>TRBV7-2|-|TRBJ1-5|-
TGTGCCAGCAGACAGGAGGGACTCAATCAGCCCCAGCATTTT
CASRQEGLNQPQHF
>TRBV7-7|-|TRBJ2-1|-
TGTGCCAGCAGCCAAAATCCGGGCAATGAGCAGTTCTTC
CASSQNPGNEQFF
>TRBV2|-|TRBJ1-5|-
TGTGCCAGCAGGAGGGAGGGGTCGAGCAATCAGCCCCAGCATTTT
CASRREGSSNQPQHF
>TRBV4-2|-|TRBJ1-6|-
TGTGCCAGCAGCCAAGACAGTAACTATAATTCACCCCTCCACTTT
CASSQDSNYNSPLHF
>TRBV9|few|TRBJ1-2|-
TGTGCCAGCAGCCCGTTGGGAGGCGTACATAGCCTTGGCTACACCTTC
CASSPLGGVHSLGYTF
>TRBV6-5|-|TRBJ1-2|TRBD1
TGTGCCAGCCAGGGGGGCGCTAACTATGGCTACACCTTC
CASQGGANYGYTF
>TRBV6-5|-|TRBJ1-6|TRBD1
TGTGCCAGCACCTTGGGACAGGGGGCAGGGTCACCCCTCCACTTT
CASTLGQGAGSPLHF
>TRBV6-5|few|TRBJ1-6|-
TGTGCCAGCAGCATAAAGGGGAATAATTCACCCCTCCACTTT
CASSIKGNNSPLHF
>TRBV4-3|-|TRBJ2-7|-
TGCGCCAGCAGCCAAGATACAGGGAGGGGCGAGCAGTACTTC
CASSQDTGRGEQYF
>TRBV13|-|TRBJ2-7|-
TGTGCCAGCAGCTCCGGAGGGGAGCAGTACTTC
CASSSGGEQYF
>TRBV5-4|-|TRBJ2-7|TRBD1
TGTGCCAGCAGCTCCAGACGACAGGGGACGTCCTACGAGCAGTACTTC
CASSSRRQGTSYEQYF
>TRBV6-1|once|TRBJ2-7|TRBD1
TGTGCCAGCAGTGAAGCGCCCCGGACAGGCAACTACGAGCAGTACTTC
CASSEAPRTGNYEQYF
>TRBV27|-|TRBJ1-1|TRBD1
TGTGCCAGCCAGGGGGCGAACACTGAAGCTTTCTTT
CASQGANTEAFF
>TRBV6-5|few|TRBJ1-2|TRBD1
TGTGCCAGCAGTTACTCGAAGGGACAGGGAGGTGGCTACACCTTC
CASSYSKGQGGGYTF
>TRBV5-1|-|TRBJ2-2|TRBD2
TGCGCCAGCAGCTTGGGAGCCTATATAGCGGGCACCGGGGAGCTGTTTTTT
CASSLGAYIAGTGELFF
>TRBV11-2|-|TRBJ1-5|-
TGTGCCAGCAGCTTTCCGAGGGCCGGGCAGCCCCAGCATTTT
CASSFPRAGQPQHF
>TRBV14|-|TRBJ2-6|-
TGTGCCAGCAGTCCTGGCCACCCCTCTGGGGCCAACGTCCTGACTTTC
CASSPGHPSGANVLTF
>TRBV30|-|TRBJ2-3|TRBD2
TGTGCCTGGAGTGCGACTAGCGGGGGGGCAGATACGCAGTATTTT
CAWSATSGGADTQYF
>TRBV27|-|TRBJ2-5|TRBD2
TGTGCCAGCAGTTTATCGAGGACTAGCGGGACTCAAGAGACCCAGTACTTC
CASSLSRTSGTQETQYF
>TRBV15|-|TRBJ1-2|-
TGTGCCACCAGCAGAGATCAGGGAGGGCTACTTGGCTACACCTTC
CATSRDQGGLLGYTF
>TRBV27|-|TRBJ2-7|-
TGTGCCAGCAGTCGCACAGGGTCCTACGAGCAGTACTTC
CASSRTGSYEQYF
>TRBV19|-|TRBJ1-4|TRBD1
TGTGCCAGTAGTATAATCGGACAGGGCTTTGAAAAACTGTTTTTT
CASSIIGQGFEKLFF
>TRBV29-1|-|TRBJ2-6|TRBD1
TGCAGCGTTGAAGGATCAGGACAGGGAACTGGGGCCAACGTCCTGACTTTC
CSVEGSGQGTGANVLTF
>TRBV9|-|TRBJ2-7|TRBD2
TGTGCCAGCAGCTTCGGGACTAGCGGCTCCTACGAGCAGTACTTC
CASSFGTSGSYEQYF
>TRBV5-4|-|TRBJ2-2|TRBD2
TGTGCCAGCAGCTCGGGAGGGGCAGGCACCGGGGAGCTGTTTTTT
CASSSGGAGTGELFF
>TRBV2|-|TRBJ1-2|-
TGTGCCAGCAGGGACAGCCAGGTCCGGGGCTACACCTTC
CASRDSQVRGYTF
>TRBV6-1|few|TRBJ2-3|TRBD1
TGTGCCAGCTCGACAGGGGGAAGCACAGATACGCAGTATTTT
CASSTGGSTDTQYF
>TRBV15|-|TRBJ1-1|-
TGTGCCACCAGCAGAGATCTTAAAGACTTGAACACTGAAGCTTTCTTT
CATSRDLKDLNTEAFF
>TRBV29-1|-|TRBJ1-2|-
TGCAGCGTTGAAGACAGAAACTATGGCTACACCTTC
CSVEDRNYGYTF
>TRBV11-2|few|TRBJ2-7|-
TGTGCCAGCAGCTTACCATCGACAGGTTGGCCCTACGAGCAGTACTTC
CASSLPSTGWPYEQYF
>TRBV7-9|-|TRBJ1-1|TRBD1
TGTGCCAGCAGTCAAAAAGGGCAGGGGGCGGCTTTCTTT
CASSQKGQGAAFF
>TRBV11-3|-|TRBJ2-3|TRBD2
TGTGCCAGCAGCTTAGGCCCTGGACTAGCCGCCAGCACAGATACGCAGTATTTT
CASSLGPGLAASTDTQYF
>TRBV18|-|TRBJ2-7|TRBD1
TGTGCCAGCTCACCAGGGACAGGGTCTAGCGCCTACGAGCAGTACTTC
CASSPGTGSSAYEQYF
>TRBV4-3|-|TRBJ1-4|TRBD1
TGCGCCAGCAGCCAAAGTCCGGGACAGGGGACAACTAATGAAAAACTGTTTTTT
CASSQSPGQGTTNEKLFF
>TRBV6-5|-|TRBJ1-1|-
TGTGCCAGCGCGGGGGGGGTAGGGAACACTGAAGCTTTCTTT
CASAGGVGNTEAFF
>TRBV6-1|-|TRBJ1-6|-
TGTGCCAGCCGAGAGGGAGGCTCCTATAATTCACCCCTCCACTTT
CASREGGSYNSPLHF
>TRBV21-1|once|TRBJ2-5|-
TGTGCCAGCAGCAAAGAAGGTACAAGGGCAGGGTTTGGGTCGGGAGAGACCCAGTACTTC
CASSKEGTRAGFGSGETQYF
>TRBV11-2|-|TRBJ1-2|-
TGTGCCAGCAGCCCGGAGAGACTAAGGCTCTATGGCTACACCTTC
CASSPERLRLYGYTF
>TRBV29-1|-|TRBJ1-2|-
TGCAGCGTTGAAGATCTTCGGACAGCCCCTAACTATGGCTACACCTTC
CSVEDLRTAPNYGYTF
>TRBV2|-|TRBJ1-1|TRBD1
TGTGCCAGCAGGTCAGGGGGCCACACTGAAGCTTTCTTT
CASRSGGHTEAFF
>TRBV6-4|-|TRBJ2-3|-
TGTGCCAGCAGTGACTCGGGGGGTTCTGGAGATACGCAGTATTTT
CASSDSGGSGDTQYF
>TRBV28|-|TRBJ2-5|TRBD2
TGTGCCAGCAGTTCGTTAGCGGGGGTAGAGACCCAGTACTTC
CASSSLAGVETQYF
>TRBV2|-|TRBJ1-1|TRBD1
TGTGCCAGTCCGGGAGGGACAGGGGAAGCTTTCTTT
CASPGGTGEAFF
>TRBV6-4|-|TRBJ2-2|-
TGTGCCAGCAGTGACAGGGGAGGTACCGGGGAGCTGTTTTTT
CASSDRGGTGELFF
>TRBV6-1|-|TRBJ1-1|TRBD1
TGTGCCACCAACCGACAGGGATTTACTGAAGCTTTCTTT
CATNRQGFTEAFF
>TRBV19|-|TRBJ2-2|TRBD2
TGTGCCAGTAGTCCCCGGCCCGGCGGGGGGGTGAACACCGGGGAGCTGTTTTTT
CASSPRPGGGVNTGELFF